This entry features one T cell receptor beta chain sequence. RNA totalling 0.5 to 1 ug underwent reverse transcription with random hexamers. TCR beta CDR3 was amplified by immunoSEQ multiplex PCR. This amplification extended across 54 Vbeta and 13 Jbeta segments. MiXCR, run by TCRdb on the immunoSEQ multiplex PCR reads, gives a single entry per CDR3 protein. The sample gives some 200,000 distinct CDR3 sequences, roughly 92% of which show up once; around 0.13% is in the top ten. V lost 6 bases, J lost 2 bases, and 11 bases stayed unmatched. The CDR3 sequence is 18 residues long. CDR1 and CDR2 (germline): SEHNR, FQNEAQ (reference sequence). The T cells that were sequenced for TCR beta were CD8+ and CD4+ cells from blood. This sample is drawn from a study of CD8 T cells in Susac syndrome.

Sequencing was done on a sample of CD8+ T cells from PBMCs. The rearrangement links TRBV7-9 to TRBJ2-5, with 14 positions matching TRBD2. This TCR was sampled from a human donor with multiple sclerosis. The CDR3 reads CASRAPLTSGGGQETQYF. The CDR3 region has the DNA TGTGCCAGCAGGGCCCCCCTGACTAGCGGGGGGGGTCAAGAGACCCAGTACTTC.